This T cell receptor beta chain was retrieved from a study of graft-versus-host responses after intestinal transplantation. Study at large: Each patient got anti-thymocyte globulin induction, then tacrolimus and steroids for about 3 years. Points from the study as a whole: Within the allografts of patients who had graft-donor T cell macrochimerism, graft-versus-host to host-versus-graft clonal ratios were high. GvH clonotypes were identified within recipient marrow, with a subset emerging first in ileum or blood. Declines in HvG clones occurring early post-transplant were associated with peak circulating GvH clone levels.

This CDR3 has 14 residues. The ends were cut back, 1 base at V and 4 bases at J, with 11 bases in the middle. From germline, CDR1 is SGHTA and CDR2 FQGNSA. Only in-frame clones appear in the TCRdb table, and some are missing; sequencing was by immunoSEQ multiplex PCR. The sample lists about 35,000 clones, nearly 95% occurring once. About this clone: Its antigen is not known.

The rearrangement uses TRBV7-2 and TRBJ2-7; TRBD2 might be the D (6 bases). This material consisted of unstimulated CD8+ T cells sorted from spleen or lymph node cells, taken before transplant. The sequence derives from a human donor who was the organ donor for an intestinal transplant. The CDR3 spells CASSLVAGRYEQYF. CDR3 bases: TGTGCCAGCAGCTTAGTGGCAGGGAGGTACGAGCAGTACTTC.